Included here is one TCR beta chain sequence, with context. Antigen unknown. The data were produced by immunoSEQ multiplex PCR, yet TCRdb's version contains in-frame clones alone and is incomplete. The profile shows about 15,000 clones, 87% of them singletons. The germline CDR1 and CDR2 sequences are SGHNT and YYREEE (reference sequence). The V and J ends lost 1 base and 1 base respectively, with 8 bases between them. The CDR3 extends over 14 amino acids. These data belong to a study of T cells in localized non-small cell lung cancer. Study-wide findings and caveats: The study sequenced only one region of the tumor. As a result, intratumor heterogeneity could not be excluded and remains possible.

This sample comprised peripheral blood mononuclear cells, obtained before any cancer treatment. The chain joins TRBV5-4 to TRBJ1-1; D unclear. This clonotype originated in a male donor aged 60 or over with stage II lung adenocarcinoma. The CDR3 here is CASSLNRANTEAFF. The DNA of the CDR3 is TGTGCCAGCAGCTTGAACCGGGCGAACACTGAAGCTTTCTTT.